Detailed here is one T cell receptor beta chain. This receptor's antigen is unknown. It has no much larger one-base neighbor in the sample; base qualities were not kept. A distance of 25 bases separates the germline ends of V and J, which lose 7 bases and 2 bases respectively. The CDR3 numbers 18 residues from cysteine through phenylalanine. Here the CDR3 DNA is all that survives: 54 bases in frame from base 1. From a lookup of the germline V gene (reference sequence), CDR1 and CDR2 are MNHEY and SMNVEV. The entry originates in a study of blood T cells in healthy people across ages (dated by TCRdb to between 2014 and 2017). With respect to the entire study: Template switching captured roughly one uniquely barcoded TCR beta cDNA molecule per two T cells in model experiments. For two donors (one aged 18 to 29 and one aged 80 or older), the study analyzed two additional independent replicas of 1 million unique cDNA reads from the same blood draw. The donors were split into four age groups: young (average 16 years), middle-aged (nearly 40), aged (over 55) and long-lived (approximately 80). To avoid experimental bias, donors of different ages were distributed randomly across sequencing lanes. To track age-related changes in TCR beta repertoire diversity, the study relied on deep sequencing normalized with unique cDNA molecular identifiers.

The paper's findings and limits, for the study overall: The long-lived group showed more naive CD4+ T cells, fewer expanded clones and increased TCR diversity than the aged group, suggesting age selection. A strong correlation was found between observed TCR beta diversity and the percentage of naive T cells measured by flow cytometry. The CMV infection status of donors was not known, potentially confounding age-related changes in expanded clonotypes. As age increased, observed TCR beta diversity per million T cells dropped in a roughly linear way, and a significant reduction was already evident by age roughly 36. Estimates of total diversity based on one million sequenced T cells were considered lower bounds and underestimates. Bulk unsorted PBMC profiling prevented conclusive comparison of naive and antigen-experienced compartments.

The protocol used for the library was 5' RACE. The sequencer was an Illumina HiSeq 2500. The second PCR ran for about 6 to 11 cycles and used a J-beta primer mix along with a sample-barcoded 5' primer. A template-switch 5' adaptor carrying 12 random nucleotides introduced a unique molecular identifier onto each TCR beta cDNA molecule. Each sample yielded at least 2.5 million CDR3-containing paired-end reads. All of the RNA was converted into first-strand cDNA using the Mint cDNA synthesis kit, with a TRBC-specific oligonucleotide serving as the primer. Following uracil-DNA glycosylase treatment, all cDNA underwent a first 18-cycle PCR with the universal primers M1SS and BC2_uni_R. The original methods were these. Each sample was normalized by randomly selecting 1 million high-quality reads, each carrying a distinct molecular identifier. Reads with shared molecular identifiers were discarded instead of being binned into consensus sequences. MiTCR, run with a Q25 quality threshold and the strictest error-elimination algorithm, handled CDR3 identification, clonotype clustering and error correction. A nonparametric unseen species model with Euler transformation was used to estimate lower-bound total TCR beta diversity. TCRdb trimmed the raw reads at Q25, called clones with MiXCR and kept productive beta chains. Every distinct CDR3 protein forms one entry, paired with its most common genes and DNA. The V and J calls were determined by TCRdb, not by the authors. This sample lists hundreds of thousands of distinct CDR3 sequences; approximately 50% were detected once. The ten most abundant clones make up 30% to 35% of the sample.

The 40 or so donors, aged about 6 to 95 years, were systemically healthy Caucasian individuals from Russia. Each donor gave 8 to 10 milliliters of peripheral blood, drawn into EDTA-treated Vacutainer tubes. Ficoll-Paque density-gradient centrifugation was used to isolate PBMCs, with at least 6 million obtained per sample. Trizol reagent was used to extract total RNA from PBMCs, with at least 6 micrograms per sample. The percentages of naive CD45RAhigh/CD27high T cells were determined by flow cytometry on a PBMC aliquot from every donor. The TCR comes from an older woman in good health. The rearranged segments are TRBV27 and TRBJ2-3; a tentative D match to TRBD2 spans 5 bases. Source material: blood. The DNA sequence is TGTGCCAGCAATTCCCGCGGTAGCGAGATAACTTACACAGATACGCAGTATTTT. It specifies CASNSRGSEITYTDTQYF.